This TCR beta chain was identified in a study of blood T cell repertoires in COVID-19. About the study: The study drew acute and convalescent COVID-19 samples from the United States, Italy and Spain. Nucleic acid was either cDNA or gDNA, and it came from T cells, B-cell-depleted T cells, or PBMCs.

Germline V gene data show CDR1 as KGHSH and CDR2 as LQKENI. CDR3 size: 14 residues. Between the trimmed V and J ends, which lost 5 bases and 5 bases, there was a span of 15 bases. Authors' processing steps: Amplified reference gene primers provided the basis for estimating nucleated cell counts. TCRdb's table, derived via immunoSEQ multiplex PCR, lists solely in-frame clones and lacks some. Clone size and the V and J calls come from that table; the DNA yielded D and trimming. The table records some 160,000 clones, about 86% of them present only once. Sequenced input: peripheral blood. V is TRBV18 and J is TRBJ1-2, with D unresolved. The TCR originated in a woman aged 70-85 years who had recovered from COVID-19. The CDR3 is CASSTSTPGYGYTF. The DNA of the CDR3 is TGTGCCAGCTCAACCTCGACCCCAGGATATGGCTACACCTTC.